Given below is one T cell receptor (beta chain) in context. Its antigen is currently unknown. The CDR3 consists of 16 residues. Deletions cut 5 bases from V and 2 bases from J, with 19 bases between. The germline V gene encodes CDR1 SGHAT and CDR2 FQNNGV. Method: immunoSEQ multiplex PCR; TCRdb's copy keeps in-frame clones and lacks some. The data hold about 59,000 clones, with over 80% observed a single time. This sample is drawn from a study of OX40 agonist ivuxolimab in advanced cancers. Whole-study context: An agonistic human IgG2 monoclonal antibody against OX40 (CD134) was given.

Broader study findings: Expanded clones belonging to CD8+ T cells outnumbered, on average, those of CD4+.

Samples were taken at baseline and on day 1 of cycles 4 and 7. The sequences come from CD4+ or CD8+ T cells sorted from blood, collected in a trial of the OX40 agonist ivuxolimab. The origin of this receptor is an adult with an advanced solid tumor such as melanoma, head and neck, liver or kidney cancer. The V and J genes are TRBV11-2 and TRBJ2-7; D is possibly TRBD2 (6 bases). CDR3: CASSPIGTPGPYEQYF. The CDR3 nucleotides are TGTGCCAGCAGCCCCATCGGGACTCCTGGCCCCTACGAGCAGTACTTC. Looking up the rest from reference TRBV11-2 and TRBJ2-7 gives the full variable domain: EAGVAQSPRYKIIEKRQSVAFWCNPISGHATLYWYQQILGQGPKLLIQFQNNGVVDDSQLPKDRFSAERLKGVDSTLKIQPAKLEDSAVYLCASSPIGTPGPYEQYFGPGTRLTVT.